This T cell receptor (beta chain) is drawn from a study of shared clonotypes between healthy human individuals. Sequencing used immunoSEQ multiplex PCR; TCRdb keeps in-frame clones, though not all of them. Of some 2,100,000 clones listed, about 94% are singletons. V dropped 1 base and J dropped 6 bases, with 16 bases sitting between them. This CDR3 has 16 residues. The germline V gene has CDR1 MNHNS and CDR2 SASEGT. This chain joins TRBV6-1 and TRBJ2-4; the D call may be TRBD1 or TRBD2 (5 bases each). This TCR came from a man aged 18 to 30 in good health. Sequenced material: naive CD4+ T cells sorted from blood. The subset was: CD45RA+ positively selected. CDR3 residues: CASSEVGDGARNIQYF. The DNA of the CDR3 is TGTGCCAGCAGTGAAGTCGGGGACGGAGCGAGAAACATTCAGTACTTC.